The 10 T cell receptor beta chains below were found in one sample sequenced in a study of blood T cell repertoires in COVID-19. Only in-frame clones appear in the TCRdb table, and some are missing; sequencing was by immunoSEQ multiplex PCR. The sample shows around 99,000 clones, 84% of them seen only once. Material: peripheral blood. These receptors came from a woman in her 50s with acute or convalescent COVID-19.

Only one count was recorded for this clone. The genes are TRBV5-1 and TRBJ2-5; 8 nucleotides match TRBD1. The CDR3 spans 14 residues. The J segment lost 4 bases and the V segment lost 3 bases, leaving 5 bases of the junction unmatched. The germline V gene encodes CDR1 SGHRS and CDR2 YFSETQ. CDR3 region: CASSSGQGGETQYF. CDR3 DNA sequence: TGCGCCAGCAGCTCCGGACAGGGCGGAGAGACCCAGTACTTC.

The V and J genes are TRBV24-1 and TRBJ2-1; the match to TRBD2 covers 8 bases. The trim removed 2 bases at V and 7 bases at J, leaving 12 bases unmatched. The CDR3 extends over 17 amino acids. Germline V gene lookup returns CDR1 KGHDR and CDR2 SFDVKD. The CDR3 reads CATSDWGIGLARNEQFF. CDR3 nucleotides: TGTGCCACCAGTGATTGGGGTATCGGACTAGCACGGAATGAGCAGTTCTTC.

The chain employs TRBV9 and TRBJ2-2; possible D gene TRBD2, 7 bases. CDR1 and CDR2 (germline): SGDLS, YYNGEE. The CDR3 sequence is 17 residues long. V was cut by 1 base and J by 6 bases, with 19 bases left in between. The chain's CDR3 is CASSVHERGRESGELFF. CDR3 nucleotides: TGTGCCAGCAGCGTACATGAAAGGGGGAGGGAATCCGGGGAGCTGTTTTTT.

The chain links TRBV6-5 to TRBJ2-1, with 8 bases aligning to TRBD2. This CDR3 is 14 amino acids long. The V segment lost 8 bases and the J segment 5 bases; nucleotides outside the gene matches: 8. Looked up from germline, CDR1 is MNHEY and CDR2 is SVGAGI. CDR3 DNA sequence: TGTGCCAGCCGAAGCGGGGGTATGAACAATGAGCAGTTCTTC. This sequence encodes CASRSGGMNNEQFF.

The J gene is TRBJ2-1, the V gene TRBV7-9; tentative D call: TRBD1 (5 bases). V was cut by 6 bases and J by 12 bases, with 12 bases left in between. Germline values: CDR1 SEHNR, CDR2 FQNEAQ (reference sequence). This CDR3 is 11 amino acids long. The CDR3 region is CASSPQRGQFF. CDR3 DNA sequence: TGTGCCAGCAGTCCTCAAAGGGGGCAGTTCTTC.

The chain uses TRBV3-1 (or the pseudogene TRBV3-2) and TRBJ1-2; D not resolved. Trimming cost V 0 bases and J 6 bases, with 11 bases left between them. Germline CDR1 is LGHDT and CDR2 is YNNKEL (reference sequence). The CDR3 is made up of 14 amino acids. The CDR3 sequence: CASSQDWLAHGYTF. The CDR3 DNA sequence: TGTGCCAGCAGCCAAGATTGGCTCGCCCATGGCTACACCTTC.

The J gene is TRBJ2-2, the V gene TRBV19; 7 bases fit TRBD2. The V gene's germline CDR1 is LNHDA and CDR2 SQIVND (reference sequence). This CDR3 region has 14 residues. V dropped 3 bases and J dropped 5; count of bases not matched to a gene: 3. The CDR3 protein is CASSILAETGELFF. The CDR3 region has the DNA TGTGCCAGTAGTATTCTAGCGGAAACCGGGGAGCTGTTTTTT.

V usage is TRBV27 and J usage is TRBJ1-2, with D tentatively TRBD1 (5 bases). The CDR3 extends over 15 amino acids. The V end lost 1 base, the J end lost 3 bases, and 12 bases lay between the germline ends. The germline CDR1 and CDR2 sequences are MNHEY and SMNVEV (reference sequence). CDR3 DNA: TGTGCCAGCAGTTTATTCGCCCAGGGTCACTATGGCTACACCTTC. Its translation is CASSLFAQGHYGYTF.

V gene TRBV12-5 combines with J gene TRBJ1-1, with D unclear. V was pared by 1 base and J by 4 bases, with 10 bases between. CDR3 length equals 14 residues. Germline V gene lookup returns CDR1 LGHNT and CDR2 FRNRAP. CDR3 protein: CASGLGPLGTEAFF. The CDR3 coding sequence is TGTGCTAGTGGTTTGGGTCCCCTAGGCACTGAAGCTTTCTTT.

About this clone itself: Just one base apart from a much larger clone, this may be a read error. The same CDR3 also results from other DNA sequences found in this sample. CDR3 sequence reads: CASGTVHAQHF. CDR3 DNA sequence: TGTGCTAGTGGGACAGTTCACGCCCAGCATTTT. The chain carries TRBV28 and TRBJ1-5, with 7 bases identical to TRBD1. The V gene's germline CDR1 is MDHEN and CDR2 SYDVKM. This CDR3 is built from 11 residues.